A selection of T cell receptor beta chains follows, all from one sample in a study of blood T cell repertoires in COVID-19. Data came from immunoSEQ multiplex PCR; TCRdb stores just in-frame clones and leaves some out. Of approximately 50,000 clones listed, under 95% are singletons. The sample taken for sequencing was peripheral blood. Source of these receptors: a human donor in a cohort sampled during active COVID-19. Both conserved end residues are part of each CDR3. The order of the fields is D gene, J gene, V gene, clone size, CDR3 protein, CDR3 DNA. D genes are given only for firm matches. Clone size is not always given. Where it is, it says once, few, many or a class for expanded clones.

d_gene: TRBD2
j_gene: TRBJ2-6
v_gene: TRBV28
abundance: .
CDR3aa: CASSLGGLAGSGANVLTF
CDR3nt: TGTGCCAGCAGTTTAGGAGGACTAGCGGGCTCTGGGGCCAACGTCCTGACTTTC

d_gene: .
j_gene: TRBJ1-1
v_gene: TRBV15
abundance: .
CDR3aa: CATSSQGGNTEAFF
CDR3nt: TGTGCCACCAGCAGTCAGGGCGGGAACACTGAAGCTTTCTTT

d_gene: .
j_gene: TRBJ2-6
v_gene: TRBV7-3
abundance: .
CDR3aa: CASSLAGAGANVLTF
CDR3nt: TGTGCCAGCAGCTTGGCAGGGGCTGGGGCCAACGTCCTGACTTTC

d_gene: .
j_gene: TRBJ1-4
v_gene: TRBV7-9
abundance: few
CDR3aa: CASSFPDEKLFF
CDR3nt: TGTGCCAGCAGCTTCCCGGATGAAAAACTGTTTTTT

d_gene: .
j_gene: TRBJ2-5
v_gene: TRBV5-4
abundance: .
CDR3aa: CASSFPGKSKFQETQYF
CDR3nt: TGTGCCAGCAGCTTCCCGGGAAAATCGAAATTCCAAGAGACCCAGTACTTC

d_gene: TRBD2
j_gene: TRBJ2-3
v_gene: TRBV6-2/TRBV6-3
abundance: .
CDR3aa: CASSSSGRGDTQYF
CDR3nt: TGTGCCAGCAGTTCTAGCGGGAGAGGAGATACGCAGTATTTT

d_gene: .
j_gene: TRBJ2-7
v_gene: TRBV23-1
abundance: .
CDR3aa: CASSQSGGLPPHEQYF
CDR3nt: TGCGCCAGCAGTCAATCGGGGGGGCTTCCTCCCCACGAGCAGTACTTC

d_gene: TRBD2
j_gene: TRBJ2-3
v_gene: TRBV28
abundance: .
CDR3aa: CASGTSGTSTDTQYF
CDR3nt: TGTGCCAGCGGGACTAGCGGCACTAGCACAGATACGCAGTATTTT

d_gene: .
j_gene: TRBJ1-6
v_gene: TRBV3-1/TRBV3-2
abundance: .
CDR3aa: CASSLGQRHSPLHF
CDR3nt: TGTGCCAGCAGCCTCGGACAGCGCCATTCACCCCTCCACTTT

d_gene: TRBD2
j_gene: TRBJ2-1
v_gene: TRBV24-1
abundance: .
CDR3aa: CATSDELAGHVEQFF
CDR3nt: TGTGCCACCAGTGATGAACTAGCGGGACACGTTGAGCAGTTCTTC

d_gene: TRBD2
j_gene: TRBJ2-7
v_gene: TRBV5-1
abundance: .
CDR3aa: CASSSGLGTYEQYF
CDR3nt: TGCGCCAGCAGCTCCGGACTAGGGACCTACGAGCAGTACTTC

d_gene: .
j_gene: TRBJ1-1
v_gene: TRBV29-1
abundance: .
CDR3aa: CSVGGQTTEAFF
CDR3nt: TGCAGCGTTGGTGGACAAACGACTGAAGCTTTCTTT

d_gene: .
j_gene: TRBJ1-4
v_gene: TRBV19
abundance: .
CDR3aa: CASRTEGKLFF
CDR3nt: TGTGCCAGTAGAACTGAGGGAAAACTGTTTTTT

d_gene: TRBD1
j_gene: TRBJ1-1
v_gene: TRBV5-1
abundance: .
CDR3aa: CASSLQGDTEAFF
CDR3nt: TGCGCCAGCAGCTTACAGGGGGACACTGAAGCTTTCTTT

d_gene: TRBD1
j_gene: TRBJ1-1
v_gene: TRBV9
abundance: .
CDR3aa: CASSVVGGTGRTEAFF
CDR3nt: TGTGCCAGCAGCGTGGTCGGCGGGACAGGGAGGACTGAAGCTTTCTTT

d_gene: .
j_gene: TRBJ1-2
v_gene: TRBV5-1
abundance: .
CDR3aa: CASSPAGEEGYTF
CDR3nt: TGCGCCAGCAGCCCGGCGGGGGAGGAGGGCTACACCTTC

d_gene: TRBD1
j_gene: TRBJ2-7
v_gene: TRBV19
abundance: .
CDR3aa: CASSIVGQGSYEQYF
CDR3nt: TGTGCCAGTAGTATAGTTGGACAGGGGTCCTACGAGCAGTACTTC

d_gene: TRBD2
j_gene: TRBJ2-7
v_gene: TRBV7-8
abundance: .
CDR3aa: CASSSGSGRTGEQYF
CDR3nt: TGTGCCAGCAGCTCGGGTAGCGGGAGAACCGGCGAGCAGTACTTC

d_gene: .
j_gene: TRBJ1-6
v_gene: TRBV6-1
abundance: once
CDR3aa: CASSEAQGGSPLHF
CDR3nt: TGTGCCAGCAGTGAAGCGCAGGGTGGTTCACCCCTCCACTTT

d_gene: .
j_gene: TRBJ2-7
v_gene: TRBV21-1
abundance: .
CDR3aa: CATTRDSCYEQYF
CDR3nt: TGTGCCACCACCCGGGACTCGTGCTACGAGCAGTACTTC

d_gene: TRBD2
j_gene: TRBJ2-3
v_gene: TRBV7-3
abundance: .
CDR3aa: CASSPQSGRDTDTQYF
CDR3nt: TGTGCCAGCAGCCCCCAAAGCGGGAGGGACACAGATACGCAGTATTTT

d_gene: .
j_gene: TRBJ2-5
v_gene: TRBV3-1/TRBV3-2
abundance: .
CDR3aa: CASSQGSGWETQYF
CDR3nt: TGTGCCAGCAGCCAAGGGTCGGGGTGGGAGACCCAGTACTTC

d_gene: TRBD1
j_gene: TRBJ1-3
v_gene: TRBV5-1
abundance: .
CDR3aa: CASSLDGTGKPGPGNTIYF
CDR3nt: TGCGCCAGCAGCTTGGATGGGACAGGAAAGCCCGGGCCTGGAAACACCATATATTTT

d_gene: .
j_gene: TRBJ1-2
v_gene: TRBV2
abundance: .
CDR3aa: CASTYLQDYGYTF
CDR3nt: TGTGCCAGCACCTATTTACAGGACTATGGCTACACCTTC

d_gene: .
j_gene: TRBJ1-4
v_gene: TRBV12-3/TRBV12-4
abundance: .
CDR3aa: CASSLALTRKLFF
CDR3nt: TGTGCCAGCAGTTTAGCGCTTACGAGAAAACTGTTTTTT

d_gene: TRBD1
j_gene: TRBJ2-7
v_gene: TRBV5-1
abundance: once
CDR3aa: CASSTSGTGVDEQYF
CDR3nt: TGCGCCAGCAGCACCTCCGGGACAGGGGTCGACGAGCAGTACTTC

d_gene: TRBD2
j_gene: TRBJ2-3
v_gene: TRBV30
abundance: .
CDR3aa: CAWSPGLAGVADTQYF
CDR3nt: TGTGCCTGGAGTCCGGGACTAGCGGGAGTGGCAGATACGCAGTATTTT

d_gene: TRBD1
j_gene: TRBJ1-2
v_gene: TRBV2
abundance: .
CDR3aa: CASSEYRTGEGYTF
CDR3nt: TGTGCCAGCAGTGAGTATAGAACAGGGGAAGGCTACACCTTC

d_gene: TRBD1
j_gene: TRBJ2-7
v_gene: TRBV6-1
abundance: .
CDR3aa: CASSGIWGTVTYEQYF
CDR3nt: TGTGCCAGCAGTGGAATATGGGGGACAGTTACCTACGAGCAGTACTTC

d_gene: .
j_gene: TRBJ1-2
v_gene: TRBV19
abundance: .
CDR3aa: CASGVLFSGYTF
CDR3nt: TGTGCTTCGGGGGTCTTATTTTCAGGCTACACCTTC

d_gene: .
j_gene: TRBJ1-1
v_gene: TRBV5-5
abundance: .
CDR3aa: CASSLGTLNTEAFF
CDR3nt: TGTGCCAGCAGCTTAGGGACATTGAACACTGAAGCTTTCTTT

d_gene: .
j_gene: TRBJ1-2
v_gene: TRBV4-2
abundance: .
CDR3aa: CASSHPDHRGGYTF
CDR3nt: TGTGCCAGCAGCCACCCCGATCATCGGGGTGGCTACACCTTC

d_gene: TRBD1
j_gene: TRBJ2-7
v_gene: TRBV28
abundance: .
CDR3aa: CASSLMGTGANEQYF
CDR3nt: TGTGCCAGCAGTTTAATGGGGACAGGGGCGAACGAGCAGTACTTC

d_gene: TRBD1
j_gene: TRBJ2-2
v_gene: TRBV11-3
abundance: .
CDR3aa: CASSFNRGNTGELFF
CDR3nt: TGTGCCAGCAGCTTTAACAGGGGGAACACCGGGGAGCTGTTTTTT

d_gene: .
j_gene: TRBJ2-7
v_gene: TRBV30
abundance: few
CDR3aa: CAWRHLTQERAEQYF
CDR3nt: TGTGCCTGGAGGCATTTGACTCAGGAGCGGGCCGAGCAGTACTTC

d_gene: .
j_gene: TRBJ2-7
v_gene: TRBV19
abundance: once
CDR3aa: CASSGARPGEQYF
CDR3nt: TGTGCCAGTAGTGGTGCGAGGCCGGGGGAGCAGTACTTC

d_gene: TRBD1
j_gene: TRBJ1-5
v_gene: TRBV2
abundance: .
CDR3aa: CASRTQGADQPQHF
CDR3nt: TGTGCCAGCAGGACACAGGGGGCAGATCAGCCCCAGCATTTT

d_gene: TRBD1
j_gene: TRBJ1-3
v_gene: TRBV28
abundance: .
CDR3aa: CASSSGQVGSGNTIYF
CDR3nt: TGTGCCAGCAGTTCGGGACAGGTTGGCTCTGGAAACACCATATATTTT

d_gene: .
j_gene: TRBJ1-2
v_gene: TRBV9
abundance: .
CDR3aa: CASSGGGVNYGYTF
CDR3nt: TGTGCCAGCAGCGGCGGGGGCGTGAACTATGGCTACACCTTC

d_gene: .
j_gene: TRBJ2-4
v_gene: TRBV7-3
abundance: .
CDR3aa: CASSSGMGPKYF
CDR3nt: TGTGCCAGCAGCTCGGGTATGGGGCCGAAGTACTTC